These 19 T cell receptor beta chains originate from one sample sequenced in a study of blood T cell repertoires in COVID-19. Assay used: immunoSEQ multiplex PCR; TCRdb lists only in-frame clones, some missing. This table holds more than 110,000 clones, under 90% found once. The sequencing input was PBMCs or T cells enriched from blood (not recorded which). Every receptor here comes from a woman between 18 and 29 years old who had been exposed to COVID-19.

This chain connects TRBV6-1 to TRBJ2-3; 12 bases fit TRBD2. CDR1 and CDR2 from the germline V gene are MNHNS and SASEGT. This CDR3 spans 16 amino acids. Unmatched junction bases numbered 4, after V lost 4 bases and J lost 2 bases. The CDR3 nucleotides read TGTGCCAGCAGTGGACTAGCGGGAGCACTCACAGATACGCAGTATTTT. This translates into CASSGLAGALTDTQYF.

This clone turned up a few times. The rearrangement uses TRBV7-9 and TRBJ2-2, with 7 nucleotides matching TRBD2. The CDR3 is 17 residues long. Germline V lookup: CDR1 SEHNR, CDR2 FQNEAQ (reference sequence). The V segment lost 5 bases and the J segment 4 bases; nucleotides outside the gene matches: 13. CDR3 in amino acids: CASSPSRGSGVTGELFF. The CDR3, as DNA: TGTGCCAGCAGCCCTAGCCGCGGGAGTGGCGTCACCGGGGAGCTGTTTTTT.

A single count supports this clone. The V and J genes are TRBV28 and TRBJ1-5; 10 bases are a match to TRBD1. CDR1 is MDHEN, CDR2 SYDVKM, per germline. There are 16 residues in the CDR3. J was trimmed by 0 bases and V by 6 bases; bases with no gene match: 5. CDR3 in amino acids: CASRTGGAYSNQPQHF. DNA for the CDR3: TGTGCCAGCAGGACAGGGGGCGCCTATAGCAATCAGCCCCAGCATTTT.

The rearrangement uses TRBV7-2 and TRBJ2-2, with TRBD2 matching 14 bases. V was clipped by 6 bases and J by 6 bases; unmatched bases: 12. Germline V gene data show CDR1 as SGHTA and CDR2 as FQGNSA. This CDR3 contains 18 residues. The CDR3 here is CASRRETGTSGRAGELFF. Here the CDR3 DNA reads TGTGCCAGCAGACGCGAAACCGGGACTAGCGGGAGAGCCGGGGAGCTGTTTTTT.

This chain links TRBV7-2 with TRBJ2-1, with D possibly TRBD2 on 6 matching bases. CDR3 length: 15 amino acids. Germline-derived CDR1 and CDR2 are SGHTA and FQGNSA. The V end was cut by 5 bases, the J end by 2 bases, with 13 bases between. CDR3 region: CASSKSGTAYNEQFF. The CDR3 DNA follows: TGTGCCAGCAGCAAATCCGGGACTGCCTACAATGAGCAGTTCTTC.

The chain joins TRBV5-4 to TRBJ2-5; possibly TRBD1 for D (6 bases). V lost 5 bases and J 5 bases, leaving 16 bases between the germline ends. CDR1 and CDR2 (germline): SGHNT, YYREEE (reference sequence). The CDR3 covers 14 residues. CDR3 in DNA: TGTGCCAGCAGTCGGCAGGGGAGTATGGAGACCCAGTACTTC. This sequence encodes CASSRQGSMETQYF.

V and J are TRBV27 and TRBJ1-2, with a tentative D call TRBD1 (5 bases). V lost 3 bases, J lost 3 bases, and 8 bases lay in between. The CDR3 has 13 amino acids. Germline V CDR1 and CDR2: MNHEY, SMNVEV (reference sequence). The CDR3 reads CASSLAGDYGYTF. The CDR3 nucleotides read TGTGCCAGCAGTTTGGCGGGGGACTATGGCTACACCTTC.

J is TRBJ2-7 and V is TRBV29-1; 8 bases are a match to TRBD2. Germline V gene data show CDR1 as SQVTM and CDR2 as ANQGSEA. This CDR3 contains 14 residues. V lost 5 bases to trimming and J lost 6 bases; unmatched junction nucleotides: 12. In nucleotides, the CDR3 is TGCAGCGTTTTCCGGGGGGGGCCTGAGGGCGAGCAGTACTTC. It codes for CSVFRGGPEGEQYF.

The J gene is TRBJ2-4, the V gene TRBV28, with 8 bases identical to TRBD1. The V segment lost 7 bases and the J segment 1 base; nucleotides outside the gene matches: 9. Germline values: CDR1 MDHEN, CDR2 SYDVKM. The CDR3 sequence is 16 residues long. CDR3 in amino acids: CASNPGGGRAKNIQYF. Here the CDR3 DNA reads TGTGCCAGCAACCCAGGGGGCGGTAGGGCCAAAAACATTCAGTACTTC.

The J gene is TRBJ1-2, the V gene TRBV19, with a weak D call TRBD1 (6 bases). Germline loops: CDR1 LNHDA, CDR2 SQIVND (reference sequence). Trimming left V 6 bases short and J 0 bases short, with 14 bases between. The CDR3 loop spans 15 amino acids. The CDR3, as DNA: TGTGCCAGTAGCCACCCGGGACAAGCTAACTATGGCTACACCTTC. Amino acid sequence: CASSHPGQANYGYTF.

The rearrangement uses TRBV27 and TRBJ2-7; 9 bases are shared with TRBD2. The CDR3 spans 15 residues. CDR1 MNHEY and CDR2 SMNVEV come from the germline V gene (reference sequence). Losses at the gene ends were 2 bases for V and 4 bases for J; bases not matched to a gene: 6. The CDR3 DNA reads TGTGCCAGCAGTTTAGTTAGCGGGAGTCGGTACGAGCAGTACTTC. Translating it yields CASSLVSGSRYEQYF.

This clone was picked up one time. The V call is TRBV12-5, the J call TRBJ1-2, with D maybe TRBD1 (5 bases). This CDR3 is 14 amino acids long. CDR1 and CDR2 from the germline V gene are LGHNT and FRNRAP. V gave up 1 base and J gave up 4 bases, with 10 bases separating them. This chain's CDR3 is CASGLGREGYGYTF. CDR3 DNA sequence: TGTGCTAGTGGTTTGGGCAGGGAGGGCTATGGCTACACCTTC.

For this clone: In the same sample, other DNA sequences code for this CDR3. The chain uses TRBV5-1 and TRBJ2-5, with 11 positions matching TRBD1. Germline assignment: CDR1 SGHRS and CDR2 YFSETQ. Trimming at V came to 2 bases and at J to 1 base, leaving 1 base not matched to a gene. The CDR3 is 15 residues long. The CDR3 coding sequence is TGCGCCAGCAGCTTCGGGACAGGGGGCCAAGAGACCCAGTACTTC. Translation gives CASSFGTGGQETQYF.

The V gene is TRBV7-9, the J gene TRBJ1-1; no clear D. Germline CDR1 SEHNR, CDR2 FQNEAQ (reference sequence). V gave up 1 base and J gave up 6 bases, with 12 bases separating them. The CDR3 loop spans 14 amino acids. CDR3 sequence: CASSLGSVLAEAFF. The CDR3 bases are TGTGCCAGCAGCTTAGGGTCAGTGCTAGCTGAAGCTTTCTTT.

The J gene is TRBJ1-2, the V gene TRBV5-1, with 8 nucleotides matching TRBD1. The CDR3 has 16 residues. Germline CDR1 SGHRS, CDR2 YFSETQ. With 4 bases clipped from V and 7 bases from J, the junction kept 15 bases outside the gene matches. CDR3 in DNA: TGCGCCAGCAGCCGCACACCTGGACAGGGAGGAGGTGGCTACACCTTC. Translating it yields CASSRTPGQGGGGYTF.

In its sample, this clone was seen once. This chain joins TRBV7-2 and TRBJ1-5; TRBD1 might be the D (6 bases). CDR1 SGHTA and CDR2 FQGNSA come from the germline V gene. The V gene lost 2 bases and the J gene lost 6 bases, with 11 bases spanning the gap. This CDR3 spans 14 amino acids. DNA for the CDR3: TGTGCCAGCAGCTTATGGGACACTCGTCAGCCCCAGCATTTT. Its protein is CASSLWDTRQPQHF. The variable domain in full, with the rest retrieved from reference TRBV7-2 and TRBJ1-5, is GAGVSQSPSNKVTEKGKDVELRCDPISGHTALYWYRQSLGQGLEFLIYFQGNSAPDKSGLPSDRFSAERTGGSVSTLTIQRTQQEDSAVYLCASSLWDTRQPQHFGDGTRLSIL.

This chain connects TRBV28 to TRBJ2-7; D perhaps matches TRBD1 (6 bases). The V end lost 5 bases, the J end lost 5 bases, and 19 bases lay between the germline ends. This CDR3 comprises 15 residues. Germline V gives CDR1 MDHEN, CDR2 SYDVKM. CDR3 region: CASSPQLTGGNEQYF. The CDR3 DNA is TGTGCCAGCAGTCCCCAGTTGACAGGTGGGAACGAGCAGTACTTC.

This clone has a handful of counts. The chain combines TRBV2 with TRBJ2-2; 8 nucleotides agree with TRBD1. Trimming removed 4 bases from V and 4 bases from J; junction bases left unmatched: 8. The germline V gene encodes CDR1 SNHLY and CDR2 FYNNEI. This CDR3 has 16 residues. CDR3 sequence reads: CASSGGRQGITGELFF. In DNA, the CDR3 is TGTGCCAGCAGTGGGGGCAGACAGGGGATCACCGGGGAGCTGTTTTTT. Full variable domain (outside the CDR3, taken from reference TRBV2 and TRBJ2-2): EPEVTQTPSHQVTQMGQEVILRCVPISNHLYFYWYRQILGQKVEFLVSFYNNEISEKSEIFDDQFSVERPDGSNFTLKIRSTKLEDSAMYFCASSGGRQGITGELFFGEGSRLTVL.

This clone came up a few times. The identical CDR3 is also encoded by other nucleotide sequences in the sample. The chain couples TRBV28 to TRBJ2-7; 9 nucleotides line up with TRBD1. V shed 6 bases, J shed 3 bases, and the junction held 9 bases outside the gene matches. This CDR3 spans 15 amino acids. In germline, CDR1 is MDHEN, CDR2 SYDVKM. The DNA of the CDR3 is TGTGCCAGCAGCCTCAGCGGGACAGGGTACTACGAGCAGTACTTC. Translation: CASSLSGTGYYEQYF.